The subject of this entry is one T cell receptor (beta chain). The PCR was carried out with 60 Vbeta primers and 13 Jbeta primers. Generated by immunoSEQ multiplex PCR, the TCRdb table keeps only in-frame clones and is missing some. The table records just over 200,000 clones, 82% of them present only once. Healthy bone marrow donors made up the donor group. These data are taken from a study of cytomegalovirus exposure and HLA in healthy donors. V shed 5 bases and J 0 bases; nucleotides not matched to a gene: 6. The CDR3 consists of 15 residues. The germline gives CDR1 SGHVS, CDR2 FQNEAQ. The J gene is TRBJ2-7, the V gene TRBV7-8; 8 positions match TRBD2. The material sequenced was PBMCs. The TCR comes from a woman aged 35 to 49 in good health and CMV-seronegative. CDR3 nucleotides: TGTGCCAGCAGCCCCCGGGGGGGGTACTCCTACGAGCAGTACTTC. It specifies CASSPRGGYSYEQYF.